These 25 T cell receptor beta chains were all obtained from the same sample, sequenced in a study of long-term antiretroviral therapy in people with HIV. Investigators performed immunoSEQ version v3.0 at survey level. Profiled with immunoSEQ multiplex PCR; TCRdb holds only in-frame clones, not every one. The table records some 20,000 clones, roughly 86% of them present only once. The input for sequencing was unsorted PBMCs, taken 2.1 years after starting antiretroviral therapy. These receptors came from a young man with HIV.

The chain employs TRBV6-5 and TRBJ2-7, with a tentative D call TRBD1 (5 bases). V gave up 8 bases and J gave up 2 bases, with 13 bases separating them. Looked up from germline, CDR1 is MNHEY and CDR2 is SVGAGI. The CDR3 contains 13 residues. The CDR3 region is CASHQGFAYEQYF. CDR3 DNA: TGTGCCAGCCACCAGGGATTCGCCTACGAGCAGTACTTC.

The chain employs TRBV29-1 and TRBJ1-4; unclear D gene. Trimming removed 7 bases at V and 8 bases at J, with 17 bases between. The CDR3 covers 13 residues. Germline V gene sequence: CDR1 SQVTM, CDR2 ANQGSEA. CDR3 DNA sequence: TGCAGCGCGAGGCGGGAACCGAGGGAAAAACTGTTTTTT. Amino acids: CSARREPREKLFF.

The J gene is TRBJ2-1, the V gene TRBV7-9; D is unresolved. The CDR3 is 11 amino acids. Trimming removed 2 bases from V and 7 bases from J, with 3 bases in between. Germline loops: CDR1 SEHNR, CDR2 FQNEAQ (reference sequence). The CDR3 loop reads CASSLTNEQFF. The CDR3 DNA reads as TGTGCCAGCAGCTTAACGAATGAGCAGTTCTTC.

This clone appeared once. Written as DNA, the CDR3 is TGTGCCAGCAGCCAAGATCTTGCAGTCATGGACAGGGCTGGGGCCAACGTCCTGACTTTC. This encodes CASSQDLAVMDRAGANVLTF. V usage is TRBV14 and J usage is TRBJ2-6, with 8 bases identical to TRBD1. With 0 bases clipped from V and 2 bases from J, the junction kept 12 bases outside the gene matches. Germline V gene data show CDR1 as SGHDN and CDR2 as FVKESK. The CDR3 is 20 residues long.

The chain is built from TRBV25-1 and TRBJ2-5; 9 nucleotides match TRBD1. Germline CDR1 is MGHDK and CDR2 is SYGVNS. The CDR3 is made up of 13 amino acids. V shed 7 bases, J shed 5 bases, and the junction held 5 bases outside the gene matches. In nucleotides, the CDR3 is TGTGCCAGCACACAGGGGGCGCGTGAGACCCAGTACTTC. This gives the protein CASTQGARETQYF.

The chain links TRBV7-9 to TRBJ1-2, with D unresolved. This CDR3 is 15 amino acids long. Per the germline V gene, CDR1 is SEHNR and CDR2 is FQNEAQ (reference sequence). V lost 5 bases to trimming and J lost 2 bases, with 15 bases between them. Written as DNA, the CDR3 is TGTGCCAGCAGCCCTGGACCCCTAGACAACTATGGCTACACCTTC. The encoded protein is CASSPGPLDNYGYTF.

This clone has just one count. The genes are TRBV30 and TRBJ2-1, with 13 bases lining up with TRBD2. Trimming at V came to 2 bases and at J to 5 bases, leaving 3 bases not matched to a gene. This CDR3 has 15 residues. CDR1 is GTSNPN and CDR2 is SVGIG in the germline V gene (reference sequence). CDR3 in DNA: TGTGCCTGGAGTTTCGGACTAGCGGGAGACAATGAGCAGTTCTTC. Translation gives CAWSFGLAGDNEQFF.

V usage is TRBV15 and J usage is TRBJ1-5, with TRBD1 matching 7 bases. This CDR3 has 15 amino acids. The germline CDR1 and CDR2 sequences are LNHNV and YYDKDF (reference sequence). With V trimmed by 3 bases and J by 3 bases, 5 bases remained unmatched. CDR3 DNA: TGTGCCACCAGCAGCAACAGGGGAATCAATCAGCCCCAGCATTTT. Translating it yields CATSSNRGINQPQHF.

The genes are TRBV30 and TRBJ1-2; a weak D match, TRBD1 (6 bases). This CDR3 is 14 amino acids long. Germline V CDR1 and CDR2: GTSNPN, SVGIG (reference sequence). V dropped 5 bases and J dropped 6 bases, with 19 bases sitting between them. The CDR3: CAWVDTMGGNGYTF. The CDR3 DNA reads TGTGCCTGGGTGGACACCATGGGGGGCAATGGCTACACCTTC.

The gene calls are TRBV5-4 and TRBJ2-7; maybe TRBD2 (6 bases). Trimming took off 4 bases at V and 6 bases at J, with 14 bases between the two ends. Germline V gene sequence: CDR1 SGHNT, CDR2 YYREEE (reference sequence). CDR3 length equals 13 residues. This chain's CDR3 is CASSRDFFGEQYF. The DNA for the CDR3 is TGTGCCAGCAGCCGGGACTTTTTTGGCGAGCAGTACTTC. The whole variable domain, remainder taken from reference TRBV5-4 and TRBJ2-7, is ETGVTQSPTHLIKTRGQQVTLRCSSQSGHNTVSWYQQALGQGPQFIFQYYREEENGRGNFPPRFSGLQFPNYSSELNVNALELDDSALYLCASSRDFFGEQYFGPGTRLTVT.

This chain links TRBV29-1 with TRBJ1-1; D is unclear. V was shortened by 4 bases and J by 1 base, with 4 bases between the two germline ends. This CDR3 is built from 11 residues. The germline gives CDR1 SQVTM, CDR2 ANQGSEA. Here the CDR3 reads CSVGKNTEAFF. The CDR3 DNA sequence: TGCAGCGTTGGGAAGAACACTGAAGCTTTCTTT.

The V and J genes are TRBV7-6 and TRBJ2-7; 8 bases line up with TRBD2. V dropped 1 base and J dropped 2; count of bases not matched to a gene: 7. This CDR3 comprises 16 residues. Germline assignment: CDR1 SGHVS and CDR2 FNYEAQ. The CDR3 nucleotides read TGTGCCAGCAGCTTAGGTCGGAGCGGGAGCCCCTACGAGCAGTACTTC. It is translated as CASSLGRSGSPYEQYF.

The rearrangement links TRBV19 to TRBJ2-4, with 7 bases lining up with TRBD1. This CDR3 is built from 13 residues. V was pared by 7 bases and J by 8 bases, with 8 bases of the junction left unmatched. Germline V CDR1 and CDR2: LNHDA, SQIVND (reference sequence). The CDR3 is CASKGQWEDIQYF. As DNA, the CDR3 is TGTGCCAGTAAGGGACAGTGGGAAGACATTCAGTACTTC.

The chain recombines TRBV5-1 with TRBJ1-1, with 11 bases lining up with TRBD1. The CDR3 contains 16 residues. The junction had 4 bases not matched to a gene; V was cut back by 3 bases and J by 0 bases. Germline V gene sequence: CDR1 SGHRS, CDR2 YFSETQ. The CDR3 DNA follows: TGCGCCAGCAGCTGGGGACAGGGGGGAATGAACACTGAAGCTTTCTTT. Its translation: CASSWGQGGMNTEAFF.

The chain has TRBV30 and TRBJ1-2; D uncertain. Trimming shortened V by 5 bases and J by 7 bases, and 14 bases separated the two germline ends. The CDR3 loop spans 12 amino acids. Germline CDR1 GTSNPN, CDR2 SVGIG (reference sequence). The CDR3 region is CAWVRGITGYTF. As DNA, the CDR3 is TGTGCCTGGGTCCGAGGGATTACTGGCTACACCTTC.

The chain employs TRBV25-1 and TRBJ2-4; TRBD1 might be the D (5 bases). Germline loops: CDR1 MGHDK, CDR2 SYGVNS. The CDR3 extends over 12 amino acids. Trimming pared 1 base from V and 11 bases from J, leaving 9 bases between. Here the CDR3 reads CASSEWQGVQYF. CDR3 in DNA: TGTGCCAGCAGTGAATGGCAGGGCGTTCAGTACTTC.

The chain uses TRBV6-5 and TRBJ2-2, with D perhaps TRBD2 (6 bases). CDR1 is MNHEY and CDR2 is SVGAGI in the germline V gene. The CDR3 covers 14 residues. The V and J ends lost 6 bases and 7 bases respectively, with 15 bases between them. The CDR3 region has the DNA TGTGCCAGCAGGCGGGGACTTCAGAGCGGGGAGCTGTTTTTT. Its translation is CASRRGLQSGELFF.

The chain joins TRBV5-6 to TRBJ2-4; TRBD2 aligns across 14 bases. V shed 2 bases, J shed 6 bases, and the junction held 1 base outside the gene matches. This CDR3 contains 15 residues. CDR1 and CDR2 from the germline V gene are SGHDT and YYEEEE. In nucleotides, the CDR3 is TGTGCCAGCAGCTTTGGACTAGCGGGGGGAAACATTCAGTACTTC. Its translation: CASSFGLAGGNIQYF.

The CDR3 region is CASMWGQFMYNEQFF. In nucleotides, the CDR3 is TGCGCCAGCATGTGGGGACAGTTTATGTACAATGAGCAGTTCTTC. The chain employs TRBV5-1 and TRBJ2-1; 7 nucleotides line up with TRBD1. Germline loops: CDR1 SGHRS, CDR2 YFSETQ. The CDR3 sequence is 15 residues long. V lost 6 bases, J lost 4 bases, and 10 bases stayed unmatched.

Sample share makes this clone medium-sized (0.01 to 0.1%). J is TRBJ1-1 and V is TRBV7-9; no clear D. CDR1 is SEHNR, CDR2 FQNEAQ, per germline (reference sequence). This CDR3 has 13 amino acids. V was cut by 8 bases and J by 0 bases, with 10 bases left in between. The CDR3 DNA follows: TGTGCCAGCGGGCCCGGCCTGAACACTGAAGCTTTCTTT. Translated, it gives CASGPGLNTEAFF.

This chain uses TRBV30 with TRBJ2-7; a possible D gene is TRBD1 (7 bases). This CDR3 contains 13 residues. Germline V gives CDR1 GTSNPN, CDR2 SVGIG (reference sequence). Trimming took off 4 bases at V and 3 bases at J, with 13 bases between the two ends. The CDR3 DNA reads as TGTGCCTGGAAGCCTCAGGGGGGCTACGAGCAGTACTTC. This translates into CAWKPQGGYEQYF.

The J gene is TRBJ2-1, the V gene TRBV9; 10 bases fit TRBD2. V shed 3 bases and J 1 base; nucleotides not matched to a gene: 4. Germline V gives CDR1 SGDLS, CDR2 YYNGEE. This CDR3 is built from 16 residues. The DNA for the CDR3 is TGTGCCAGCAGCGCTAGCGGGGGAGAATCCTACAATGAGCAGTTCTTC. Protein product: CASSASGGESYNEQFF.

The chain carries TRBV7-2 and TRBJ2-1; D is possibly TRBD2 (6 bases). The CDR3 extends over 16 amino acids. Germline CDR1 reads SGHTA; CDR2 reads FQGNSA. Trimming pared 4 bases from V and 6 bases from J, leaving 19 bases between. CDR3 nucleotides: TGTGCCAGCAGCTCGGCCGAGACTAGGAAGACCAATGAGCAGTTCTTC. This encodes CASSSAETRKTNEQFF.

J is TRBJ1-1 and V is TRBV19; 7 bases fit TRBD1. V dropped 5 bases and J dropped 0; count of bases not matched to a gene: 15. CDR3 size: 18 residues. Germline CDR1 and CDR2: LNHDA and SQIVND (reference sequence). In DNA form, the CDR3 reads TGTGCCAGTAGTCCTCGACAGGGAGTTTCTACCTTGAACACTGAAGCTTTCTTT. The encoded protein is CASSPRQGVSTLNTEAFF.

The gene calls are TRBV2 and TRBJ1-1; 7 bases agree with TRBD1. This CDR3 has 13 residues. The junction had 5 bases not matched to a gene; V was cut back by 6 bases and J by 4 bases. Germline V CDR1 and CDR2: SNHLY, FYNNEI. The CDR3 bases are TGTGCCAGCAGCTTCAGGGGGTCCACTGAAGCTTTCTTT. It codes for CASSFRGSTEAFF.